This TCR beta chain was retrieved from a study of T cell responses to AZD1222 COVID-19 vaccine. TCRdb keeps only in-frame clones here, not all; method: immunoSEQ multiplex PCR. The sample yields around 110,000 clones, 90% seen once. V was clipped by 3 bases and J by 4 bases; unmatched bases: 5. The germline V gene encodes CDR1 MGHRA and CDR2 YSYEKL. CDR3 length equals 15 residues. As for this clone: The antigen remains unidentified.

Findings and caveats of the study: The span of vaccine-associated CD4 TCRs extended across spike, with dominance at 160-218 and 743-854. The peak T cell response came first, and repertoires were sampled only after it. The study found Spike-specific TCR breadth and depth rose after two AZD1222 doses. White British people made up most donors, females outnumbered males, and clonal diversity was possibly underestimated.

The V and J genes are TRBV4-1 and TRBJ2-1, with 8 bases lining up with TRBD2. This TCR came from an adult who received the AZD1222 COVID-19 vaccine. The sample consisted of peripheral blood, taken 28 days after the second AZD1222 dose. CDR3: CASSHQRGPYNEQFF. The CDR3 bases are TGCGCCAGCAGCCACCAGCGGGGGCCTTACAATGAGCAGTTCTTC.